Included here is one TCR beta chain sequence, with context. The CDR3 is 13 amino acids. With V trimmed by 6 bases and J by 6 bases, 6 bases remained unmatched. This sample is drawn from a study of blood T cell repertoires in COVID-19. Study overall: The samples span acute and convalescent COVID-19 from the United States, Italy and Spain. Sources were T cells, B-cell-depleted T cells, or PBMCs; the material itself was cDNA or gDNA.

As processed by the authors: The authors estimated nucleated cell counts from reference gene primer amplification. The data were produced by immunoSEQ multiplex PCR, yet TCRdb's version contains in-frame clones alone and is incomplete. V, J and clone size are taken as reported in that table, and D and trimming were inferred from the DNA itself. The sample has 100,000 to 150,000 clones; around four fifths are singletons. Sequencing was done on a sample of peripheral blood. The clonotype comes from a man in his fifties or sixties with acute or convalescent COVID-19. This chain joins TRBV12-3 or TRBV12-4 and TRBJ2-7; 9 bases match TRBD1. The CDR3, as DNA: TGTGCCAGCAGGGAGACAGGGGGGCGCGAGCAGTACTTC. Translating it yields CASRETGGREQYF.